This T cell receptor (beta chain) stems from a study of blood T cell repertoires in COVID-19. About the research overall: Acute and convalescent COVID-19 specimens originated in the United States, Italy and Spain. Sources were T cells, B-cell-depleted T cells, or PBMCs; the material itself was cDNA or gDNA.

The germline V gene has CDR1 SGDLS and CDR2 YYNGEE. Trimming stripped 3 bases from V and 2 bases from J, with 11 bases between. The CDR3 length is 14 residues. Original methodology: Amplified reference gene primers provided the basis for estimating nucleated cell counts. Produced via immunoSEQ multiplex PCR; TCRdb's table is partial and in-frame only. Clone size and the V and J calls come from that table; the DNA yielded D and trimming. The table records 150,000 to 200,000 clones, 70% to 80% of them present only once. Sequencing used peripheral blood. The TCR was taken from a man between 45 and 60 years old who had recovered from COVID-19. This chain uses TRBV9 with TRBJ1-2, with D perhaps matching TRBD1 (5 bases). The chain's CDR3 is CASSAEGVNYGYTF. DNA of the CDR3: TGTGCCAGCAGCGCAGAAGGGGTGAACTATGGCTACACCTTC.